This passage covers 17 T cell receptor beta chains from one sample sequenced in a study of T cell responses to AZD1222 COVID-19 vaccine (dated by TCRdb to the early 2020s). The sample's time point, from its label and the paper: baseline before first vaccination. The library was made by the immunoSEQ multiplex PCR assay. Drawn from immuneACCESS, this table holds only the in-frame rearrangements with V and J called that TCRdb kept. Clones are partly lost; checked studies trace under half to an unresolved V gene and leave the rest unexplained. Within this sample are approximately 170,000 clones, with over 75% of them counted one time only. 6% to 8% of the sample comes from the top ten. The sample in question was peripheral blood, obtained on day 0 of AZD1222 vaccination. All receptors come from an adult in good health.

The V gene is TRBV2, the J gene TRBJ1-5; 7 bases match TRBD1. CDR1 is SNHLY, CDR2 FYNNEI, per germline. Trimming at V came to 7 bases and at J to 0 bases, leaving 9 bases not matched to a gene. The CDR3 is made up of 16 amino acids. This chain's CDR3 is CASIGDSPYSNQPQHF. The CDR3, as DNA: TGTGCCAGCATAGGGGACAGTCCTTATAGCAATCAGCCCCAGCATTTT.

This clone was seen only once. The V gene is TRBV4-2, the J gene TRBJ1-1; TRBD1 is a possible D gene (6 bases). Per the germline V gene, CDR1 is LGHNA and CDR2 is YNFKEQ. Trimming stripped 2 bases from V and 3 bases from J, with 10 bases between. The CDR3 spans 14 residues. CDR3: CASSQIGQYTEAFF. CDR3 in DNA: TGTGCCAGCAGCCAAATAGGACAGTACACTGAAGCTTTCTTT.

The gene calls are TRBV19 and TRBJ1-1, with D unclear. Trimming pared 7 bases from V and 0 bases from J, leaving 6 bases between. The CDR3 is 12 residues long. Per germline, CDR1 LNHDA and CDR2 SQIVND (reference sequence). The chain's CDR3 is CASTAVNTEAFF. DNA of the CDR3: TGTGCCAGTACTGCTGTGAACACTGAAGCTTTCTTT.

The chain combines TRBV6-1 with TRBJ2-5; D gene unclear. CDR1 is MNHNS, CDR2 SASEGT, per germline. V was trimmed by 1 base and J by 6 bases, leaving 15 bases between them. The length of the CDR3 is 15 residues. As DNA, the CDR3 is TGTGCCAGCAGTGAAGGGATTAGCACGGTAAAGACCCAGTACTTC. Its protein is CASSEGISTVKTQYF.

The J gene is TRBJ2-6, the V gene TRBV19; D is unclear. V lost 5 bases and J 8 bases, leaving 16 bases between the germline ends. The CDR3 length is 15 residues. In germline, CDR1 is LNHDA, CDR2 SQIVND (reference sequence). DNA for the CDR3: TGTGCCAGTAGTTACAGTCGTTTTATCTCCAACGTCCTGACTTTC. It is translated as CASSYSRFISNVLTF.

The chain uses TRBV9 and TRBJ2-2; perhaps D is TRBD1 or TRBD2 (5 bases each). Between the trimmed V and J ends, which lost 2 bases and 6 bases, there was a span of 14 bases. The CDR3 extends over 15 amino acids. Germline-derived CDR1 and CDR2 are SGDLS and YYNGEE. The CDR3 region is CASSVIHGTPGELFF. CDR3 coding DNA: TGTGCCAGCAGCGTCATTCACGGGACCCCCGGGGAGCTGTTTTTT.

CDR3 amino acids: CASSLASGGHTDTQYF. In DNA form, the CDR3 reads TGTGCCAGCAGCTTAGCTTCTGGGGGCCACACAGATACGCAGTATTTT. V gene TRBV7-9 combines with J gene TRBJ2-3; a possible D gene is TRBD1 (6 bases). The CDR3 totals 16 residues. V lost 0 bases to trimming and J lost 2 bases, with 12 bases between them. Germline CDR1 and CDR2: SEHNR and FQNEAQ (reference sequence).

The chain employs TRBV3-1 (or the pseudogene TRBV3-2) and TRBJ2-2; TRBD1 aligns across 9 bases. Germline lookup yields CDR1 LGHDT and CDR2 YNNKEL (reference sequence). Losses at the gene ends were 5 bases for V and 6 bases for J; bases not matched to a gene: 7. The CDR3 is 15 amino acids. The CDR3 DNA reads TGTGCCAGCAGCATACCGGGACAGGGATCCGGGGAGCTGTTTTTT. Residues: CASSIPGQGSGELFF.

For the CDR3, the DNA is TGTGCCTCTCTCTATGCCGGGGAGCTGTTTTTT. Its protein product is CASLYAGELFF. The chain has TRBV6-5 and TRBJ2-2; D unclear. V lost 11 bases to trimming and J lost 6 bases, with 10 bases between them. The germline CDR1 and CDR2 sequences are MNHEY and SVGAGI. The CDR3 length is 11 residues.

The chain employs TRBV5-3 and TRBJ1-5; a weak D match, TRBD1 (6 bases). TRBV5-3 falls under the ORF class, with uncertain function. V was cut by 0 bases and J by 6 bases, with 16 bases left in between. The CDR3 is 16 residues long. CDR3 DNA sequence: TGTGCCAGAAGCTTGGTGCAGGGGAGGGTTAGTCAGCCCCAGCATTTT. Its protein product is CARSLVQGRVSQPQHF.

This chain joins TRBV11-2 and TRBJ1-4; perhaps TRBD1 as D (5 bases). Germline V lookup: CDR1 SGHAT, CDR2 FQNNGV. The CDR3 totals 15 residues. V lost 5 bases and J 5 bases, leaving 15 bases between the germline ends. The CDR3 DNA sequence: TGTGCCAGCAGCCCGTACAGGTCTATAAATGAAAAACTGTTTTTT. Protein: CASSPYRSINEKLFF.

V usage is TRBV19 and J usage is TRBJ1-1; no clear D. This CDR3 contains 12 residues. Germline V gives CDR1 LNHDA, CDR2 SQIVND (reference sequence). V was shortened by 1 base and J by 8 bases, with 8 bases between the two germline ends. CDR3 sequence: CASSIGGLEAFF. For the CDR3, the DNA is TGTGCCAGTAGTATAGGGGGTCTCGAAGCTTTCTTT.

This chain uses TRBV7-2 with TRBJ2-1; 9 bases agree with TRBD2. Germline V gene sequence: CDR1 SGHTA, CDR2 FQGNSA. The CDR3 has 15 amino acids. J gave up 4 bases and V 3 bases, and 4 bases lay outside the gene matches. The chain's CDR3 is CASSFSGGPYNEQFF. The CDR3 DNA is TGTGCCAGCAGCTTTAGCGGGGGCCCTTACAATGAGCAGTTCTTC.

The rearrangement uses TRBV15 and TRBJ1-5; TRBD1 might be the D (6 bases). Germline V gene lookup returns CDR1 LNHNV and CDR2 YYDKDF (reference sequence). The CDR3 runs to 16 residues. Trimming stripped 5 bases from V and 7 bases from J, with 21 bases between. Here the CDR3 reads CATSPGVGQGKQPQHF. CDR3 nucleotides: TGTGCCACCAGCCCAGGGGTGGGTCAGGGGAAACAGCCCCAGCATTTT.

The gene calls are TRBV19 and TRBJ1-5; TRBD1 is a possible D gene (5 bases). V was shortened by 1 base and J by 2 bases, with 15 bases between the two germline ends. CDR3 length: 17 residues. Germline values: CDR1 LNHDA, CDR2 SQIVND (reference sequence). This chain's CDR3 is CASSIGSTVRGNQPQHF. CDR3 in DNA: TGTGCCAGTAGTATAGGGAGTACAGTCAGGGGCAATCAGCCCCAGCATTTT.

The rearrangement links TRBV20-1 to TRBJ2-3; D may be TRBD2 (6 bases). The CDR3 consists of 14 residues. Between the trimmed V and J ends, which lost 3 bases and 4 bases, there was a span of 14 bases. The germline gives CDR1 DFQATT, CDR2 SNEGSKA (reference sequence). In nucleotides, the CDR3 is TGCAGTGCTAGTATCCTAGCGCGGGCAGATACGCAGTATTTT. Protein: CSASILARADTQYF.

The chain carries TRBV2 and TRBJ1-5; D call uncertain. V lost 2 bases and J 8 bases, leaving 16 bases between the germline ends. CDR3 length: 15 amino acids. Germline V gives CDR1 SNHLY, CDR2 FYNNEI. This CDR3 is CASSESGRSLKPQHF. The CDR3 DNA reads as TGTGCCAGCAGTGAAAGCGGCAGGAGCCTTAAGCCCCAGCATTTT.